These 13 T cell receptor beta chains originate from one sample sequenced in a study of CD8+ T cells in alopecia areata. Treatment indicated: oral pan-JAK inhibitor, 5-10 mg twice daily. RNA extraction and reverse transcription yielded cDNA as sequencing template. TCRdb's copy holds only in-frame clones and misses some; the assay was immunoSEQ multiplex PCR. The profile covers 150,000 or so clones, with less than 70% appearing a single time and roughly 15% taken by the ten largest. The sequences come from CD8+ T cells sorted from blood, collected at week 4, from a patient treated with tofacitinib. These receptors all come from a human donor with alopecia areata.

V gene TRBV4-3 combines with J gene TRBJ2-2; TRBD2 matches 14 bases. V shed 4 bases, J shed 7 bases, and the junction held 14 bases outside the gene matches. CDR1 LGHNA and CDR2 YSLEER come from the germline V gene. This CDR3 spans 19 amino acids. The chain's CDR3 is CASSLYRGLAGGLGGELFF. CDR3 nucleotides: TGCGCCAGCAGCCTGTACCGCGGACTAGCGGGGGGCCTGGGCGGGGAGCTGTTTTTT.

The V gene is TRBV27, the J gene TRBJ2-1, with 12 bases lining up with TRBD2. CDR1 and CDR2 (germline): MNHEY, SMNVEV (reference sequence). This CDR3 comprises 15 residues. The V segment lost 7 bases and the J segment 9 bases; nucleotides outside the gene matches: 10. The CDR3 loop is CASTQLAGGEGEQFF. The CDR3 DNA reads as TGTGCCAGCACCCAGCTAGCGGGGGGGGAAGGTGAGCAGTTCTTC.

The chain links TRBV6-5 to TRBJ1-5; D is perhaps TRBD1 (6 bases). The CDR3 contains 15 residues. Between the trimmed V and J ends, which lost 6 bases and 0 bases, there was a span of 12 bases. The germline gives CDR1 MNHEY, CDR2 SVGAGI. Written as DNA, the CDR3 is TGTGCCAGCAGACCCCAGGGGTCTAGCAATCAGCCCCAGCATTTT. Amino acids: CASRPQGSSNQPQHF.

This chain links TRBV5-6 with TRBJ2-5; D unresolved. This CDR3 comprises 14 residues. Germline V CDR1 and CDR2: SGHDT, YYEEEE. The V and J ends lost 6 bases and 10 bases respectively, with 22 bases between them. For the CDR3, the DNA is TGTGCCAGCACCCTGGATGTTGGGAACGGAATCCAGTACTTC. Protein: CASTLDVGNGIQYF. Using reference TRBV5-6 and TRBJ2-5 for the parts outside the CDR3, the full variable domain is DAGVTQSPTHLIKTRGQQVTLRCSPKSGHDTVSWYQQALGQGPQFIFQYYEEEERQRGNFPDRFSGHQFPNYSSELNVNALLLGDSALYLCASTLDVGNGIQYFGPGTRLLVL.

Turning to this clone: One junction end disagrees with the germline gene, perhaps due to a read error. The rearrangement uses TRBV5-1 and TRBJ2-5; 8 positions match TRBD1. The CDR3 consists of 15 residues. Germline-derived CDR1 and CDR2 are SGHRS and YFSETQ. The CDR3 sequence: CASRLDRVIQETQYF. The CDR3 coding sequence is TGCGCCAGCAGATTGGACAGGGTTATTCAAGAGACCCAGTACTTC.

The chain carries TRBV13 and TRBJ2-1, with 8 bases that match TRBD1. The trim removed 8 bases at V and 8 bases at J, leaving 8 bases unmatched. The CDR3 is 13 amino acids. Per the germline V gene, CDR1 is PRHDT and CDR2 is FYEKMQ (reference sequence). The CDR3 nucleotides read TGTGCCAGCGCAGGGGGCAGGGGGCATGAGCAGTTCTTC. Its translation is CASAGGRGHEQFF.

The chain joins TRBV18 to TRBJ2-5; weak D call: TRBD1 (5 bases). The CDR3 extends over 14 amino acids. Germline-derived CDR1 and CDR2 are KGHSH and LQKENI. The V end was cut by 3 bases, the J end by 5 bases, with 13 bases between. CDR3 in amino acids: CASSPSGMGETQYF. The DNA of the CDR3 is TGTGCCAGCTCACCGTCAGGGATGGGGGAGACCCAGTACTTC.

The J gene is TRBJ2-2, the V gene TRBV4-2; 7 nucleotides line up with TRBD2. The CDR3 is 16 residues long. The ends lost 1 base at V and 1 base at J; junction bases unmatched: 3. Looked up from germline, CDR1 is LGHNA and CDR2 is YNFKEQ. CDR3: CASSQVAGENTGELFF. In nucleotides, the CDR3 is TGTGCCAGCAGCCAAGTGGCGGGGGAGAACACCGGGGAGCTGTTTTTT.

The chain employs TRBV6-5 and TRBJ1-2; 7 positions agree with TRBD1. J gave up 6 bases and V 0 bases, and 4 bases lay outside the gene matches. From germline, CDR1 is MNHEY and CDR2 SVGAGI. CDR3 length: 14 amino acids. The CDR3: CASSYSEGADGYTF. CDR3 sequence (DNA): TGTGCCAGCAGTTACTCGGAGGGGGCGGATGGCTACACCTTC.

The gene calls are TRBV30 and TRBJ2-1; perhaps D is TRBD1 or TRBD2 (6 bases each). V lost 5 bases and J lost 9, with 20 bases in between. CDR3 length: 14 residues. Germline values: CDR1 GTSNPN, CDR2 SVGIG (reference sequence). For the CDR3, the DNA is TGTGCCTGGTCCCGGAGAGGAGGGGGAATTGAGCAGTTCTTC. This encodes CAWSRRGGGIEQFF.

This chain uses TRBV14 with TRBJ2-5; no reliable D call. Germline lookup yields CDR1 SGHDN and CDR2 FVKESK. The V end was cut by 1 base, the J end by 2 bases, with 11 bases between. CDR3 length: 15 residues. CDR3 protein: CASSQGYTLQETQYF. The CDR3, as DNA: TGTGCCAGCAGCCAAGGATACACCCTACAAGAGACCCAGTACTTC.

CDR3: CASRLVFHEQYF. CDR3 DNA: TGTGCCAGCCGTCTAGTGTTCCACGAGCAGTACTTC. The rearrangement joins TRBV25-1 to TRBJ2-7; D gene uncertain. Per germline, CDR1 MGHDK and CDR2 SYGVNS. V lost 8 bases, J lost 5 bases, and 13 bases lay in between. This CDR3 is 12 amino acids long.

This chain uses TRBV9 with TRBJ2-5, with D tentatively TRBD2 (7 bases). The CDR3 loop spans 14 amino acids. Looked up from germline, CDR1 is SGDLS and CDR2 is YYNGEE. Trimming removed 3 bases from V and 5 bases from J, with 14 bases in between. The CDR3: CASSEGEGLETQYF. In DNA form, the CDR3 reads TGTGCCAGCAGCGAGGGGGAGGGGCTGGAGACCCAGTACTTC. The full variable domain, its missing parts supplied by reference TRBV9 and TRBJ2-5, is DSGVTQTPKHLITATGQRVTLRCSPRSGDLSVYWYQQSLDQGLQFLIQYYNGEERAKGNILERFSAQQFPDLHSELNLSSLELGDSALYFCASSEGEGLETQYFGPGTRLLVL.